These 19 T cell receptor beta chains share one sample of origin, sequenced in a study of regulatory T cells in long-lasting Graves disease. Described time point: persistent/refractory GD, antithyroid drugs over 5 years with positive TRAb. PBMC-derived RNA was used for the TCR library. Libraries of TCR beta came from iRepertoire HTBI primers plus Arm-PCR of CDR3 regions. One entry per CDR3 protein, called by TCRdb with MiXCR from the multiplex PCR reads. The sample carries 700,000 or so distinct CDR3 sequences, 30% recorded once. The material sequenced was peripheral blood mononuclear cells (PBMCs), taken when the disease was refractory, from a patient treated with antithyroid drugs. Receptors originate from a female donor with Graves disease.

The V gene is TRBV7-9, the J gene TRBJ1-6, with D possibly TRBD1 on 5 matching bases. The CDR3 runs 13 residues. With 5 bases removed from V and 8 bases from J, the gap between germline ends came to 10 bases. The germline gives CDR1 SEHNR, CDR2 FQNEAQ (reference sequence). Written as DNA, the CDR3 is TGTGCCAGCAGCCGCAGGGTGGATTCACCCCTCCACTTT. It is translated as CASSRRVDSPLHF.

This chain uses TRBV20-1 with TRBJ2-1; 14 bases are shared with TRBD2. V gave up 4 bases and J gave up 7 bases; unmatched junction bases: 12. The CDR3 runs to 17 residues. Germline V gives CDR1 DFQATT, CDR2 SNEGSKA (reference sequence). CDR3 residues: CSAIGTSGRVALNEQFF. CDR3 bases: TGCAGTGCTATCGGGACTAGCGGGAGAGTCGCGTTGAATGAGCAGTTCTTC.

This clonotype showed up just a few times. The chain has TRBV12-3 or TRBV12-4 and TRBJ1-1, with TRBD1 matching 7 bases. CDR3 length equals 14 residues. Germline trimming cut 6 bases from V and 0 bases from J; bases unmatched to any gene: 4. The CDR3 protein is CASRGGTVNTEAFF. The CDR3 DNA follows: TGTGCCAGCAGGGGCGGGACAGTGAACACTGAAGCTTTCTTT.

This sequence joins TRBV30 and TRBJ1-1; D gene ambiguous. CDR3 length: 15 amino acids. Trimming cost V 0 bases and J 1 base, with 12 bases left between them. CDR1 and CDR2 (germline): GTSNPN, SVGIG (reference sequence). The CDR3 loop is CAWSVWRNGNTEAFF. In DNA, the CDR3 is TGTGCCTGGAGTGTATGGCGGAATGGGAACACTGAAGCTTTCTTT.

The chain couples TRBV7-2 to TRBJ2-7, with D possibly matching TRBD1 (6 bases). This CDR3 region has 15 residues. V dropped 3 bases and J dropped 2 bases, with 14 bases sitting between them. Per germline, CDR1 SGHTA and CDR2 FQGNSA. The CDR3 DNA reads as TGTGCCAGCAGCTTTACGCACAGGGATCCCTACGAGCAGTACTTC. This sequence encodes CASSFTHRDPYEQYF.

The J gene is TRBJ2-7, the V gene TRBV30, with D uncertain. Germline V gene sequence: CDR1 GTSNPN, CDR2 SVGIG (reference sequence). The CDR3 sequence is 15 residues long. V shed 0 bases and J shed 0 bases, with 12 bases lying between them. The CDR3 bases are TGTGCCTGGAGTGTATATGGTAGGAGCTCCTACGAGCAGTACTTC. This codes for CAWSVYGRSSYEQYF.

In regard to this clonotype: A junction boundary mismatches the germline segment, possibly from a read error. The V and J genes are TRBV28 and TRBJ1-5, with 9 nucleotides matching TRBD1. The CDR3 loop spans 16 amino acids. From germline, CDR1 is MDHEN and CDR2 SYDVKM. CDR3 coding DNA: TGTCCCAGCCCACCTTCCGGACAGGGGTACTCGGGGCCCCAGCATTTT. It translates to CPSPPSGQGYSGPQHF. The entire variable domain, with the rest obtained from reference TRBV28 and TRBJ1-5, is as follows: DVKVTQSSRYLVKRTGEKVFLECVQDMDHENMFWYRQDPGLGLRLIYFSYDVKMKEKGDIPEGYSVSREKKERFSLILESASTNQTSMYLCPSPPSGQGYSGPQHFGDGTRLSIL.

V is TRBV9 and J is TRBJ1-4; D is undetermined. Trimming pared 6 bases from V and 4 bases from J, leaving 16 bases between. The CDR3 totals 15 residues. Germline V gene data show CDR1 as SGDLS and CDR2 as YYNGEE. This CDR3 reads CASTQSPQNNEKLFF. CDR3 coding DNA: TGTGCCAGCACCCAAAGTCCGCAGAATAATGAAAAACTGTTTTTT.

The rearrangement joins TRBV7-2 to TRBJ1-1, with D uncertain. This CDR3 spans 15 amino acids. The V and J ends lost 5 bases and 1 base respectively, with 14 bases between them. CDR1 and CDR2 from the germline V gene are SGHTA and FQGNSA. The CDR3 DNA is TGTGCCAGCAGCACATCGGTAGGATCGAACACTGAAGCTTTCTTT. Translated, it gives CASSTSVGSNTEAFF.

This chain links TRBV27 with TRBJ1-2; 7 nucleotides line up with TRBD1. From germline, CDR1 is MNHEY and CDR2 SMNVEV (reference sequence). This CDR3 has 15 residues. The V segment lost 5 bases and the J segment 2 bases; nucleotides outside the gene matches: 8. The CDR3 sequence is CASSITGTENYGYTF. CDR3 sequence (DNA): TGTGCCAGCAGTATAACCGGGACAGAGAACTATGGCTACACCTTC.

This clonotype came up a few times. The chain has TRBV29-1 and TRBJ1-1; D is unresolved. CDR3 length: 11 residues. CDR1 and CDR2 (germline): SQVTM, ANQGSEA. V was clipped by 4 bases and J by 10 bases, with 13 bases between them. In nucleotides, the CDR3 is TGCAGCGTTGGATCCTCGAGGGCAGCTTTCTTT. Its protein product is CSVGSSRAAFF.

Comment on this clonotype: Possible read error: a much larger clone is one base away. The gene calls are TRBV20-1 and TRBJ1-2; D gene unclear. V was trimmed by 8 bases and J by 4 bases, leaving 14 bases between them. In germline, CDR1 is DFQATT, CDR2 SNEGSKA (reference sequence). This CDR3 contains 12 residues. The CDR3 sequence: CSCQAGPYGYTF. In DNA, the CDR3 is TGCAGTTGTCAGGCAGGACCCTATGGCTACACCTTC.

Turning to this clonotype: The junction differs from germline at one of its ends, possibly a read error. CDR3 protein: CASSTRQGMNTEASF. CDR3 nucleotides: TGTGCCAGCAGCACCCGACAGGGGATGAACACTGAAGCTTCCTTT. The V gene is TRBV13, the J gene TRBJ1-1, with TRBD1 matching 8 bases. Germline V gene data show CDR1 as PRHDT and CDR2 as FYEKMQ (reference sequence). The CDR3 runs to 15 residues.

The rearrangement uses TRBV5-6 and TRBJ1-2; no clear D gene. The CDR3 contains 14 residues. Looked up from germline, CDR1 is SGHDT and CDR2 is YYEEEE. Trimming removed 1 base at V and 4 bases at J, with 11 bases between. CDR3 nucleotides: TGTGCCAGCAGCTTGAGTGCGGCTCGCTATGGCTACACCTTC. As protein: CASSLSAARYGYTF.

The chain links TRBV12-3 or TRBV12-4 to TRBJ2-7; D call uncertain. The tail of the sequence fits TRBJ2-5 better, so the J call may be wrong. The CDR3 is 13 residues long. CDR3 nucleotides: TGTGCCAGCAGTACAACTTCCCAAGAGACCCAGTACTTC. Its protein product is CASSTTSQETQYF.

This clonotype has more than one count but fewer than ten. At one boundary the junction diverges from the germline segment, which might be a read error. The chain recombines TRBV5-1 with TRBJ1-2, with TRBD1 matching 11 bases. Per germline, CDR1 SGHRS and CDR2 YFSETQ. CDR3 length: 13 amino acids. Here the CDR3 DNA reads TGTGCCAGCAGGCCGGACAGGGGGCTAGGCTACACCTTC. It yields the protein CASRPDRGLGYTF.

Regarding this clonotype: The germline gene is not matched at one end of the junction; a read error may be the cause. The chain recombines TRBV4-1 with TRBJ2-5; 8 bases map to TRBD1. The CDR3 extends over 16 amino acids. Germline V gene data show CDR1 as MGHRA and CDR2 as YSYEKL. The CDR3 sequence is CASSQDLTGAQGTQYF. CDR3 in DNA: TGCGCCAGCAGCCAAGACTTGACAGGGGCCCAAGGGACCCAGTACTTC.

This clonotype was seen a handful of times. The chain carries TRBV20-1 and TRBJ2-7; D gene unclear. The length of the CDR3 is 15 residues. Germline CDR1 DFQATT, CDR2 SNEGSKA (reference sequence). V gave up 0 bases and J gave up 0 bases, with 12 bases separating them. The CDR3 loop reads CSARDLRLPSYEQYF. CDR3 sequence (DNA): TGCAGTGCTAGAGATCTAAGACTTCCCTCCTACGAGCAGTACTTC.

This clonotype was recorded at least ten times. The V call is TRBV28, the J call TRBJ1-2; the D gene is possibly TRBD1 (5 bases). Germline lookup yields CDR1 MDHEN and CDR2 SYDVKM. CDR3 length equals 18 residues. The V end lost 2 bases, the J end lost 4 bases, and 23 bases lay between the germline ends. The CDR3 DNA follows: TGTGCCAGCAGTTTAGATGGGACTCTACCAACCTTTTTCTATGGCTACACCTTC. Protein sequence: CASSLDGTLPTFFYGYTF.